Below are 13 T cell receptor beta chains sequenced from a single sample in a study of blood T cell repertoires in COVID-19. TCRdb's table, derived via immunoSEQ multiplex PCR, lists solely in-frame clones and lacks some. Of about 250,000 clones listed, around 91% are singletons. Material: peripheral blood. Receptors were obtained from a woman aged 60-75 years with COVID-19, enrolled during active disease.

The chain links TRBV6-2 or TRBV6-3 to TRBJ1-2; TRBD1 aligns across 7 bases. Unmatched junction bases numbered 3, after V lost 0 bases and J lost 2 bases. The CDR3 is made up of 15 amino acids. Germline loops: CDR1 MNHEY, CDR2 SVGEGT. The CDR3 DNA sequence: TGTGCCAGCAGTTACTCATTGGGACAGAACTATGGCTACACCTTC. Encoded protein: CASSYSLGQNYGYTF.

J is TRBJ2-3 and V is TRBV4-2; 8 nucleotides agree with TRBD2. The CDR3 is made up of 15 amino acids. Germline assignment: CDR1 LGHNA and CDR2 YNFKEQ. The junction had 6 bases not matched to a gene; V was cut back by 2 bases and J by 5 bases. The CDR3, as DNA: TGTGCCAGCAGCCAACTAAGCGGGGGAATAGATACGCAGTATTTT. Encoded protein: CASSQLSGGIDTQYF.

This clone was seen only once. This chain links TRBV5-5 with TRBJ1-6; 8 nucleotides align to TRBD1. With V trimmed by 4 bases and J by 2 bases, 5 bases remained unmatched. This CDR3 contains 16 residues. Germline V gives CDR1 SGHKS, CDR2 YYEKEE (reference sequence). CDR3 sequence reads: CASSPDRGPYNSPLHF. The CDR3 bases are TGTGCCAGCAGCCCTGACAGGGGACCCTATAATTCACCCCTCCACTTT.

V and J are TRBV5-6 and TRBJ1-2; 7 positions agree with TRBD1. The germline CDR1 and CDR2 sequences are SGHDT and YYEEEE. V gave up 4 bases and J gave up 7 bases; unmatched junction bases: 7. The CDR3 is 13 amino acids. The CDR3 is CASSGDRVSGYTF. The CDR3 DNA reads TGTGCCAGCAGCGGTGACAGGGTTTCTGGCTACACCTTC.

This chain uses TRBV15 with TRBJ1-4; perhaps TRBD1 as D (6 bases). Trimming shortened V by 0 bases and J by 10 bases, and 18 bases separated the two germline ends. CDR3 length: 16 residues. Germline V gene data show CDR1 as LNHNV and CDR2 as YYDKDF (reference sequence). The CDR3 loop reads CATSRDPRGGPGKLFF. The DNA for the CDR3 is TGTGCCACCAGCAGAGACCCAAGGGGGGGGCCGGGAAAACTGTTTTTT.

The chain combines TRBV3-1 (or the pseudogene TRBV3-2) with TRBJ1-1; 8 bases align to TRBD1. The J segment lost 3 bases and the V segment lost 5 bases, leaving 5 bases of the junction unmatched. This CDR3 is 14 amino acids long. Germline-derived CDR1 and CDR2 are LGHDT and YNNKEL (reference sequence). CDR3 in amino acids: CASSTGQGDTEAFF. CDR3 sequence (DNA): TGTGCCAGCAGCACCGGACAGGGAGACACTGAAGCTTTCTTT.

The chain combines TRBV15 with TRBJ2-2; tentatively, D is TRBD1 (5 bases). The germline V gene encodes CDR1 LNHNV and CDR2 YYDKDF (reference sequence). The CDR3 has 14 amino acids. Trimming shortened V by 1 base and J by 7 bases, and 10 bases separated the two germline ends. The CDR3 nucleotides are TGTGCCACCAGCAGAGGGGGCTTCAACGGGGAGCTGTTTTTT. Translation: CATSRGGFNGELFF.

In its sample, this clone was seen once. V usage is TRBV27 and J usage is TRBJ1-2, with D tentatively TRBD1 (6 bases). The CDR3 loop spans 13 amino acids. The germline V gene has CDR1 MNHEY and CDR2 SMNVEV (reference sequence). V lost 6 bases and J 6 bases, leaving 14 bases between the germline ends. The CDR3 loop reads CASRPSGDDGYTF. CDR3 DNA sequence: TGTGCCAGCAGACCTTCAGGGGACGATGGCTACACCTTC.

The chain links TRBV18 to TRBJ2-7; TRBD1 matches at 9 bases. The germline V gene encodes CDR1 KGHSH and CDR2 LQKENI. The CDR3 extends over 15 amino acids. Germline trimming cut 6 bases from V and 2 bases from J; bases unmatched to any gene: 8. CDR3 sequence: CASSTGTGNPYEQYF. The CDR3 DNA sequence: TGTGCCAGCTCTACCGGGACAGGGAATCCCTACGAGCAGTACTTC.

CDR3 region: CASSPTTSGGADSYNEQFF. DNA of the CDR3: TGTGCCAGCAGTCCAACTACTAGCGGGGGGGCAGATTCCTACAATGAGCAGTTCTTC. The chain carries TRBV27 and TRBJ2-1; 13 bases line up with TRBD2. J gave up 1 base and V 5 bases, and 11 bases lay outside the gene matches. The CDR3 contains 19 residues. Germline-derived CDR1 and CDR2 are MNHEY and SMNVEV (reference sequence).

About this clone itself: Other nucleotide sequences in the sample specify the same CDR3. The chain joins TRBV18 to TRBJ2-7; 7 bases fit TRBD1. V gave up 3 bases and J gave up 2 bases; unmatched junction bases: 4. The CDR3 covers 14 residues. Germline CDR1 reads KGHSH; CDR2 reads LQKENI. CDR3 sequence (DNA): TGTGCCAGCTCACCGCGACAGGGAACCTACGAGCAGTACTTC. It is translated as CASSPRQGTYEQYF.

The chain combines TRBV25-1 with TRBJ1-2, with D unresolved. V was pared by 1 base and J by 11 bases, with 14 bases between. Germline CDR1 and CDR2: MGHDK and SYGVNS. This CDR3 region has 13 residues. CDR3: CASSESGGPRYTF. DNA for the CDR3: TGTGCCAGCAGTGAATCTGGCGGTCCAAGGTACACCTTC.

The chain links TRBV19 to TRBJ1-1, with 7 bases fitting TRBD1. In germline, CDR1 is LNHDA, CDR2 SQIVND (reference sequence). The trim removed 7 bases at V and 5 bases at J, leaving 10 bases unmatched. There are 14 residues in the CDR3. Written as DNA, the CDR3 is TGTGCCAGTACCCACAGGGGCCGGAGGACTGAAGCTTTCTTT. As protein: CASTHRGRRTEAFF.